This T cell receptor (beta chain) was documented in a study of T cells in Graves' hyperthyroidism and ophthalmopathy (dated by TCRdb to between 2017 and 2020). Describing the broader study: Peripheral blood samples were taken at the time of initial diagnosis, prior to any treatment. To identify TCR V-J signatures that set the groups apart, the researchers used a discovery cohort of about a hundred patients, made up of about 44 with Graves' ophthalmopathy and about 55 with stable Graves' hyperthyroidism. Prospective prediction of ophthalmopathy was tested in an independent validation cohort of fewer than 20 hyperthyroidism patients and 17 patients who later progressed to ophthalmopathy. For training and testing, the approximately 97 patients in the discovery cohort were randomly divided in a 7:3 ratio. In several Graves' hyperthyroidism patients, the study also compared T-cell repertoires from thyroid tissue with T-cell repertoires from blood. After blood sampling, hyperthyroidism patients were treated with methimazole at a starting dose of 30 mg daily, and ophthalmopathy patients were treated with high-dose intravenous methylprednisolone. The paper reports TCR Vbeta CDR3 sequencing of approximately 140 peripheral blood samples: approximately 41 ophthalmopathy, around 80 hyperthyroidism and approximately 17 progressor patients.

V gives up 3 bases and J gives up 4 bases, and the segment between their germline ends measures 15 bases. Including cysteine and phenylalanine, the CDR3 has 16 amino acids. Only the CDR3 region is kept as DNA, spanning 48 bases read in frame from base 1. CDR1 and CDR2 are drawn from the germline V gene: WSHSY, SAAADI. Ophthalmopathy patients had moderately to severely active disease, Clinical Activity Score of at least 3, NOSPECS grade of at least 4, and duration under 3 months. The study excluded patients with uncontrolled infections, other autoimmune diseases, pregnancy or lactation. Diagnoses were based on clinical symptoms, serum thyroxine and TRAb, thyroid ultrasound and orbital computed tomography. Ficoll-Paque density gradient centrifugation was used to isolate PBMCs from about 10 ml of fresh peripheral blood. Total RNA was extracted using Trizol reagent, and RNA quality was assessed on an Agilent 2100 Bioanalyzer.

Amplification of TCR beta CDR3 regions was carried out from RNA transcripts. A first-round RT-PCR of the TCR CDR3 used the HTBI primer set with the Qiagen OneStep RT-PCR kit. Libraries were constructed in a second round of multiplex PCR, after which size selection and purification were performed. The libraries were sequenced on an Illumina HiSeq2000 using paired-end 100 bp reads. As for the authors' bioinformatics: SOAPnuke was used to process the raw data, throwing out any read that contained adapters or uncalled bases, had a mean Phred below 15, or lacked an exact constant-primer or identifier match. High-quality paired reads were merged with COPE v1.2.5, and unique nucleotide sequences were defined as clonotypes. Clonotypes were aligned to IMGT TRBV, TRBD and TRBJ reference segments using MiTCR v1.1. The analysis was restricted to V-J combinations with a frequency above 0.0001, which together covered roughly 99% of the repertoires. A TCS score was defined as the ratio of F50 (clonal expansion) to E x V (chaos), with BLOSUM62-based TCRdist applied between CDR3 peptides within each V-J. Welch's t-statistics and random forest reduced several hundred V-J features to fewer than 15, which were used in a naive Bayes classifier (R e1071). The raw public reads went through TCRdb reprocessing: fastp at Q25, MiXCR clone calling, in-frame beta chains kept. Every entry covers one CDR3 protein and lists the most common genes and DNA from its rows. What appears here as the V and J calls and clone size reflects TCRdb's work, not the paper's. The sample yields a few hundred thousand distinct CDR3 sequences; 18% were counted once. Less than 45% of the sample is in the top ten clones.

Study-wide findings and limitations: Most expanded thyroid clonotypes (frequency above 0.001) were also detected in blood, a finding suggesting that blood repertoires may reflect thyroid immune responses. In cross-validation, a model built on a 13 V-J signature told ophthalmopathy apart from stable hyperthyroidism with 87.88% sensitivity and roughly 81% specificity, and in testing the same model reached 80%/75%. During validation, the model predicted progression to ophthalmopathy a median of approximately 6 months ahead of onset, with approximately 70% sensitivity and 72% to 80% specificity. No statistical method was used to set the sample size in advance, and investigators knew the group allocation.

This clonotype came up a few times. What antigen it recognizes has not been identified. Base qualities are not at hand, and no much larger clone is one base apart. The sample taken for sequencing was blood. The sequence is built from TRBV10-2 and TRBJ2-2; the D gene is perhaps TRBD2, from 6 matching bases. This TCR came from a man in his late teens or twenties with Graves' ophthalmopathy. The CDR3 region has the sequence CASSEGGNGGTGELFF. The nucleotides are TGCGCCAGCAGTGAAGGCGGAAACGGGGGCACCGGGGAGCTGTTTTTT.